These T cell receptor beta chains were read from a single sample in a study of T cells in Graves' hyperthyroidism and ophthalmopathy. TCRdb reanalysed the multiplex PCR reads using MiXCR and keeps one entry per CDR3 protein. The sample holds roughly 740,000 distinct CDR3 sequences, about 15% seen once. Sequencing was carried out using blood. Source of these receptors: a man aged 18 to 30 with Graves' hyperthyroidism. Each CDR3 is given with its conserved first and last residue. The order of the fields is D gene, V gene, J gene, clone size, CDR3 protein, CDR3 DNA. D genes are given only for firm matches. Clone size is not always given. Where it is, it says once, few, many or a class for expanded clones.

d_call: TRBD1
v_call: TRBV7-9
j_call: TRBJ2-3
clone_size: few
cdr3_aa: CASSRDRETDTQYF
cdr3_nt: TGTGCCAGCAGCCGGGACAGGGAGACAGATACGCAGTATTTT

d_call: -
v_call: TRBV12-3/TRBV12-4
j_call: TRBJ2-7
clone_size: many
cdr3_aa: CASSLYTGPYEQYF
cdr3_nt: TGTGCCAGCAGTTTATACACAGGGCCCTACGAGCAGTACTTC

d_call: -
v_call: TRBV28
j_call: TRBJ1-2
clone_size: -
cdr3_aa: CASSLHAGSNYGYTF
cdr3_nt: TGTGCCAGCAGTTTACATGCAGGGAGCAACTATGGCTACACCTTC

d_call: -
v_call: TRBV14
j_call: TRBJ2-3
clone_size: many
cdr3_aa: CASSQAPFSGAPDTQYF
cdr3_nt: TGTGCCAGCAGCCAAGCACCGTTTAGCGGAGCCCCAGATACGCAGTATTTT

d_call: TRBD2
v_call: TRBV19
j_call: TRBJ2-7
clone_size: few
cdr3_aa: CASSTSGRGTVQYF
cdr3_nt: TGTGCCAGTAGTACAAGCGGGAGAGGTACGGTGCAGTACTTC

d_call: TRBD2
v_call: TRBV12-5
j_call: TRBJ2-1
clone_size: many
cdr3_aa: CASGAGTSLNEQFF
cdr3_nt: TGTGCTAGTGGGGCCGGGACTAGTCTCAATGAGCAGTTCTTC

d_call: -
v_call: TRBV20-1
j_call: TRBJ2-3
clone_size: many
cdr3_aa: CSASPRESPSTDTQYF
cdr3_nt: TGCAGTGCTTCCCCTCGGGAAAGTCCTAGCACAGATACGCAGTATTTT

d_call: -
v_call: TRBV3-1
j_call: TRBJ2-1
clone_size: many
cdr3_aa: CASKSLGGSYNEQFF
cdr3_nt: TGTGCCAGCAAGAGCCTAGGAGGCTCCTACAATGAGCAGTTCTTC

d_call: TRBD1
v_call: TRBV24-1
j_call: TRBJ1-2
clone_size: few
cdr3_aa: CATSGGDRANYGYTF
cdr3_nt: TGTGCCACCAGCGGAGGGGACAGGGCTAACTATGGCTACACCTTC

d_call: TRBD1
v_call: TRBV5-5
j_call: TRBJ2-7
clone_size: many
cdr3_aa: CASNFGTGPYEQYF
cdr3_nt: TGTGCCAGCAACTTCGGGACAGGGCCCTACGAGCAGTACTTC

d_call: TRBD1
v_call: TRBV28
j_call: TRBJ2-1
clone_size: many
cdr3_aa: CASSALDRGSYNEQFF
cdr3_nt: TGTGCCAGCAGTGCGCTCGACAGGGGCTCCTACAATGAGCAGTTCTTC

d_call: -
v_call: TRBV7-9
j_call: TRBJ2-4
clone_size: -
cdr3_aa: CASSLPTDSLAKNIQYF
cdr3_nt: TGTGCCAGCAGCCTCCCGACCGACAGCTTAGCCAAAAACATTCAGTACTTC

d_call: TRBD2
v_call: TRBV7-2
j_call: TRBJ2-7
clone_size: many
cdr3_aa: CASSHGLAGGRYEQYF
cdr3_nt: TGTGCCAGCAGCCATGGCCTAGCGGGAGGGAGGTACGAGCAGTACTTC

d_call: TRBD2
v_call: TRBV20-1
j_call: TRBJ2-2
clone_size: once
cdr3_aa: CSARPSGRAGTGELFF
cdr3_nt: TGCAGTGCTAGACCTAGCGGGAGGGCCGGCACCGGGGAGCTGTTTTTT

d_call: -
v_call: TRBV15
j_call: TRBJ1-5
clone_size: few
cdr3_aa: CATSKNRATQPQHF
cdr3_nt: TGTGCCACCAGCAAGAACAGGGCGACTCAGCCCCAGCATTTT

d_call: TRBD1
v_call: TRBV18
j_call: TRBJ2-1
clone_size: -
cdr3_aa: CASSPRTGGARNEQFF
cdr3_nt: TGTGCCAGCTCACCTCGGACAGGGGGCGCACGGAATGAGCAGTTCTTC

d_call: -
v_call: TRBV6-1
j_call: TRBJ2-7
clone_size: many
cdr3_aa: CASRGLGSYEQYF
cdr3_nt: TGTGCCAGCAGGGGCCTCGGGTCCTACGAGCAGTACTTC

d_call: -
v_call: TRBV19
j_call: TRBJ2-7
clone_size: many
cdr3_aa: CASSTADSYEQYF
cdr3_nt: TGTGCCAGTAGTACCGCAGACAGCTACGAGCAGTACTTC

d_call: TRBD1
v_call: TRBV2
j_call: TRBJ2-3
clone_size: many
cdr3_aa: CASSEGFILRDRYSTDTQYF
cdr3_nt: TGTGCCAGCAGTGAAGGGTTTATACTCCGGGACAGGTATAGCACAGATACGCAGTATTTT

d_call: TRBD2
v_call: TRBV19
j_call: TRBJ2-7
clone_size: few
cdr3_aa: CASSIDYSGSYEQYF
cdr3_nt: TGTGCCAGTAGTATAGATTATAGCGGGAGTTACGAGCAGTACTTC

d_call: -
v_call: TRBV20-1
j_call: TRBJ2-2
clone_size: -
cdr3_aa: CSASMSGRAGELFF
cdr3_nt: TGCAGTGCTAGTATGAGCGGAAGAGCCGGGGAGCTGTTTTTT

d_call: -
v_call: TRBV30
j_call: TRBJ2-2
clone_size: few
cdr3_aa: CASNLNTGELFF
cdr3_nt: TGTGCCTCGAACTTGAACACCGGGGAGCTGTTTTTT

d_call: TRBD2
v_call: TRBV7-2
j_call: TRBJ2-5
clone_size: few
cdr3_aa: CASSFKASGEAQYF
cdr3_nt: TGTGCCAGCAGCTTTAAGGCTAGCGGAGAGGCCCAGTACTTC

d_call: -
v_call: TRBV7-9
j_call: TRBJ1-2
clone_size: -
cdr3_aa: CASSRTGTAINYGYTF
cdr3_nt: TGTGCCAGCAGCCGAACCGGGACCGCCATCAACTATGGCTACACCTTC

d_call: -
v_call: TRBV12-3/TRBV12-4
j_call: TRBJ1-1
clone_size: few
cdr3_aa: CASSTHPPTRNTEAFF
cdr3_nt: TGTGCCAGCAGCACCCACCCCCCCACGCGGAACACTGAAGCTTTCTTT

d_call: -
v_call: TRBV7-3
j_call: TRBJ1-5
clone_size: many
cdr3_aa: CASSLIDGYSNQPQHF
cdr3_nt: TGTGCCAGCAGCTTAATTGACGGTTATAGCAATCAGCCCCAGCATTTT

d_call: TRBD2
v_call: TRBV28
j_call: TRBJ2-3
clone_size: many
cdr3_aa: CASSLSLAGGGDTQYF
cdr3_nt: TGTGCCAGCAGTTTATCTCTAGCGGGAGGAGGTGATACGCAGTATTTT

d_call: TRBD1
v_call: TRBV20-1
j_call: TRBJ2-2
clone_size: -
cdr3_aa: CSARDPGTGSTGELFF
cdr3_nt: TGCAGTGCTAGAGACCCAGGGACAGGGAGCACCGGGGAGCTGTTTTTT

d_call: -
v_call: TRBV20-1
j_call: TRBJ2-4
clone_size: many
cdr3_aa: CSAVRDSQNIQYF
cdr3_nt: TGCAGTGCGGTCCGGGACTCCCAAAACATTCAGTACTTC

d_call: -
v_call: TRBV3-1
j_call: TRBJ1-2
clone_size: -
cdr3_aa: CASSQTGPNGYTF
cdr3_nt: TGTGCCAGCAGCCAAACAGGGCCAAATGGCTACACCTTC

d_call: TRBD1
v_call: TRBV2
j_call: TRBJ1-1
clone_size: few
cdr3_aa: CASSEVGQGAGTEAFF
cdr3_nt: TGTGCCAGCAGTGAAGTGGGACAGGGGGCTGGCACTGAAGCTTTCTTT

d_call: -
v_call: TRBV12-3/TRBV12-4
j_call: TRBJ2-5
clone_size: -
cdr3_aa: CASSFKLTGFQETQYF
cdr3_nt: TGTGCCAGCAGTTTCAAACTCACGGGATTCCAAGAGACCCAGTACTTC

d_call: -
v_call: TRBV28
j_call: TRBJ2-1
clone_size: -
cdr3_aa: CASSGYRASSYNGQFF
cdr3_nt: TGTGCCAGCAGTGGATACAGGGCGAGCTCCTACAATGGGCAGTTCTTC

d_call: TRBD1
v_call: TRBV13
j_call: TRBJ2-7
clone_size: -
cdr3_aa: CASSLRTGSLEQYF
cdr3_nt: TGTGCCAGCAGCTTGCGGACAGGTTCTTTGGAGCAGTACTTC

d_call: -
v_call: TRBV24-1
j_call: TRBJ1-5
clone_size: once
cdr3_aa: CATSDLKNQPQHF
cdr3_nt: TGTGCCACCAGTGACCTGAAAAATCAGCCCCAGCATTTT

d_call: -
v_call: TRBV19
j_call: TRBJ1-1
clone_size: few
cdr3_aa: CASSKRPGTANTEAFF
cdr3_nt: TGTGCCAGTAGTAAGCGTCCCGGGACGGCGAACACTGAAGCTTTCTTT

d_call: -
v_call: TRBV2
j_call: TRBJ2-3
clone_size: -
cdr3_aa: CASSESSRGTDTQYF
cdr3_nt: TGTGCCAGCAGTGAATCGTCCAGGGGTACAGATACGCAGTATTTT

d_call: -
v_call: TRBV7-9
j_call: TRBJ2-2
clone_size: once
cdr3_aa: CASSKLQGAGELFF
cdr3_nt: TGTGCCAGCAGCAAACTACAGGGCGCCGGGGAGCTGTTTTTT

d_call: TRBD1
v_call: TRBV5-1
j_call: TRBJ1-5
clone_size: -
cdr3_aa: CASSPSPSGGRSQPQHF
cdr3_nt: TGCGCCAGCAGCCCGAGCCCTTCAGGGGGCCGGAGCCAGCCCCAGCATTTT

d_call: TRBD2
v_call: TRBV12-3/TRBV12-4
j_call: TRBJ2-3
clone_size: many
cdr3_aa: CASSSGGRPSTDTQYF
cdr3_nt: TGTGCCAGCAGTTCGGGCGGGAGGCCTAGCACAGATACGCAGTATTTT

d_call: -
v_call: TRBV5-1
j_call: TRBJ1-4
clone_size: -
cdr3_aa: CASSLGPPAEKLFF
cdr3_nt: TGCGCCAGCAGCTTGGGGCCCCCAGCTGAAAAACTGTTTTTT

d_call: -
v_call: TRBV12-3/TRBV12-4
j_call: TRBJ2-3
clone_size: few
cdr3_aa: CASSFVAGGADTQYF
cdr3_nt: TGTGCCAGCAGTTTTGTGGCAGGGGGGGCAGATACGCAGTATTTT

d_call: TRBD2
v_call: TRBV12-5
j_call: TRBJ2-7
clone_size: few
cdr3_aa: CASGFFPGTSGGYQGDEQYF
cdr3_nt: TGTGCTAGTGGTTTTTTCCCCGGGACTAGCGGGGGCTACCAGGGGGACGAGCAGTACTTC

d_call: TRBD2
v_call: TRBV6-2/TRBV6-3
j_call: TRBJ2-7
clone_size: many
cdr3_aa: CASSYGRAGDYEQYF
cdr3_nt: TGTGCCAGCAGTTACGGGAGAGCGGGAGACTACGAGCAGTACTTC

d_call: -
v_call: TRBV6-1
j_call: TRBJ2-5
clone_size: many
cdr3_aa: CASSDLGGPQETQYF
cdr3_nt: TGTGCCAGCAGTGACCTTGGTGGACCGCAAGAGACCCAGTACTTC

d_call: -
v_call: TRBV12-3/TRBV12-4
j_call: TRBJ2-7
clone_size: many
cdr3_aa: CASSFGELEQYF
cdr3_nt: TGTGCCAGCAGTTTCGGCGAGCTCGAGCAGTACTTC

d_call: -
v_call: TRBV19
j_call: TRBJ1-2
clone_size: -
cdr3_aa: CASSIDLGPYGYTF
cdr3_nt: TGTGCCAGTAGTATAGATCTCGGACCCTATGGCTACACCTTC

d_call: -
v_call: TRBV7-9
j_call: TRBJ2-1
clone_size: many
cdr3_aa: CASSSPGGDEQFF
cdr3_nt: TGTGCCAGCAGCTCACCGGGTGGGGATGAGCAGTTCTTC

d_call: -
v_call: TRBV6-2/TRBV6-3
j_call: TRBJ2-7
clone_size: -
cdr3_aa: CASSESESDYEQYF
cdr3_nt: TGTGCCAGCAGTGAGTCGGAATCAGACTACGAGCAGTACTTC

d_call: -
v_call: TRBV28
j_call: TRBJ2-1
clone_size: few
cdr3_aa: CASSFQRYNEQFF
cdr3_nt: TGTGCCAGCAGTTTCCAGCGGTACAATGAGCAGTTCTTC

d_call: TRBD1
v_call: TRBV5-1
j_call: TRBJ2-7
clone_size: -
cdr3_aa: CASSSNPGQGNYEQYF
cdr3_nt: TGCGCCAGCAGCTCCAATCCGGGACAGGGGAACTACGAGCAGTACTTC

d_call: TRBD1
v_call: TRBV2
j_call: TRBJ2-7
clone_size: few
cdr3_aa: CASSPDRARLYEQYF
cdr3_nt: TGTGCCAGCAGTCCTGACAGGGCCAGATTGTACGAGCAGTACTTC

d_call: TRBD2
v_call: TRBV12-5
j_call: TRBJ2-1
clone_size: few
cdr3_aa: CASGYELAGEYNEQFF
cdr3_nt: TGTGCTAGTGGTTACGAACTAGCGGGGGAGTACAATGAGCAGTTCTTC

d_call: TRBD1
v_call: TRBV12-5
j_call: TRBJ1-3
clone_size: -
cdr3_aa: CASGLVGGTGNTIYF
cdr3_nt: TGTGCTAGTGGTTTGGTAGGGGGCACTGGAAACACCATATATTTT